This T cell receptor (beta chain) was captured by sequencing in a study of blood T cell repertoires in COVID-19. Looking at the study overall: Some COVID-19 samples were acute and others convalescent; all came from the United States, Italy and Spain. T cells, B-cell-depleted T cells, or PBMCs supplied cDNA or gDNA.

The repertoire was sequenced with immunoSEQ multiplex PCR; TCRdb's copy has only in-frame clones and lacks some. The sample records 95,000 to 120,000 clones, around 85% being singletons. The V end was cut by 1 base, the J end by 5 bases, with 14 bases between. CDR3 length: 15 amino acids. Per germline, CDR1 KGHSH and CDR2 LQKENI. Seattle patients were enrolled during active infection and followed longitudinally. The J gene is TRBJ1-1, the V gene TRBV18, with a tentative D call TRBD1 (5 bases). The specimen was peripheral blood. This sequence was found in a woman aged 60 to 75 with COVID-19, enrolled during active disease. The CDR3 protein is CASSPRMQGWTEAFF. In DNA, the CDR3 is TGTGCCAGCTCACCACGTATGCAGGGATGGACTGAAGCTTTCTTT.